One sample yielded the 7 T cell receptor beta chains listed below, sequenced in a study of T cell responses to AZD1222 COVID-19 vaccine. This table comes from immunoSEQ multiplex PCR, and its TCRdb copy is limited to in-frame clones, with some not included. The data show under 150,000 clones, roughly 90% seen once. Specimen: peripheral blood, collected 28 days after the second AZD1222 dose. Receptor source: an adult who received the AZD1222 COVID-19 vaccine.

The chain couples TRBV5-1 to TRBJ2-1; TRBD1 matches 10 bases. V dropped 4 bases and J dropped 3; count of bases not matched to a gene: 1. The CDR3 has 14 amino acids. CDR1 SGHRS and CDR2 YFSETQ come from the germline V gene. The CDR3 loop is CASSRDRGYNEQFF. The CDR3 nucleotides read TGCGCCAGCAGCCGGGACAGGGGCTACAATGAGCAGTTCTTC.

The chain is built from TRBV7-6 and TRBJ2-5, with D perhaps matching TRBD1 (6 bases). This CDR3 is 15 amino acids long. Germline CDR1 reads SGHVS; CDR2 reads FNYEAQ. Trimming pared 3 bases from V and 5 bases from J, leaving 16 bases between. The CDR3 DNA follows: TGTGCCAGCAGCTTCCAATCGACAGGCACGGAGACCCAGTACTTC. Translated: CASSFQSTGTETQYF.

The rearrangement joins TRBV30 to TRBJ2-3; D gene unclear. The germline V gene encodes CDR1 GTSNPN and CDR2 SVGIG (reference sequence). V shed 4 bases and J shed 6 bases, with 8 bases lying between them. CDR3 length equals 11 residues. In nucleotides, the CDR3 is TGTGCCTGGATGGTCTCGGATACGCAGTATTTT. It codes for CAWMVSDTQYF.

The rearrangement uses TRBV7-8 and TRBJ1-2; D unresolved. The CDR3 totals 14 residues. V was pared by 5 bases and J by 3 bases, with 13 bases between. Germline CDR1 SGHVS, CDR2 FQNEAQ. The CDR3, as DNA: TGTGCCAGCAGCCTATTGGTTGGTTACTATGGCTACACCTTC. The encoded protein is CASSLLVGYYGYTF. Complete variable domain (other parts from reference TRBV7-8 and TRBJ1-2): GAGVSQSPRYKVAKRGQDVALRCDPISGHVSLFWYQQALGQGPEFLTYFQNEAQLDKSGLPSDRFFAERPEGSVSTLKIQRTQQEDSAVYLCASSLLVGYYGYTFGSGTRLTVV.

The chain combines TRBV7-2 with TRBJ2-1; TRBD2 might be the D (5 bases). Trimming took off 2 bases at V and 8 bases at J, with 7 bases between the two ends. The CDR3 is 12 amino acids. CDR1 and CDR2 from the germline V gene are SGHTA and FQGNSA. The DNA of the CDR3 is TGTGCCAGCAGCTTAATTAGCGATGAGCAGTTCTTC. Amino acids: CASSLISDEQFF.

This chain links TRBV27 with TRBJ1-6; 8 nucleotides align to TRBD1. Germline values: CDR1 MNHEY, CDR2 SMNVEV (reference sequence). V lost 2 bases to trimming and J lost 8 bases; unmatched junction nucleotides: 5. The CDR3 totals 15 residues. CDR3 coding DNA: TGTGCCAGCAGTTTAAAGACAGGGGCCGATTCACCCCTCCACTTT. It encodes CASSLKTGADSPLHF.

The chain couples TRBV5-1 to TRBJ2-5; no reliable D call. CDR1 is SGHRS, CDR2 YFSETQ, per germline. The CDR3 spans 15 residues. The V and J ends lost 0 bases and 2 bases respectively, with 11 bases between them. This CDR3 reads CASSLESSLQETQYF. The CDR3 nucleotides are TGCGCCAGCAGCTTGGAATCGTCACTTCAAGAGACCCAGTACTTC. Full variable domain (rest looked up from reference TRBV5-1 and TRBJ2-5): KAGVTQTPRYLIKTRGQQVTLSCSPISGHRSVSWYQQTPGQGLQFLFEYFSETQRNKGNFPGRFSGRQFSNSRSEMNVSTLELGDSALYLCASSLESSLQETQYFGPGTRLLVL.